What follows is one T cell receptor (beta chain) and its context. This entry belongs to a study of blood T cell repertoires in COVID-19. In the study overall: Spain, Italy and the United States supplied samples that represented acute and convalescent COVID-19. T cells, B-cell-depleted T cells, or PBMCs provided the cDNA or gDNA that served as material.

In the original processing: Estimates of nucleated cell counts were drawn from the amplification of reference gene primers. The protocol was immunoSEQ multiplex PCR, while the TCRdb copy is restricted to in-frame clones and leaves out a portion. From that table come the V and J calls and clone size; the DNA was used to work out D and trimming. The table includes around 50,000 clones, roughly 82% detected once. The V end was cut by 5 bases, the J end by 7 bases, with 12 bases between. This CDR3 is built from 12 residues. Germline V gene lookup returns CDR1 SGHAT and CDR2 FQNNGV. Sequenced material: peripheral blood. The receptor comes from a woman aged 55-70 years with acute or convalescent COVID-19. The genes are TRBV11-2 and TRBJ2-7; no clear D. The CDR3 loop is CASSRWSVEQYF. DNA of the CDR3: TGTGCCAGCAGCCGCTGGAGTGTAGAGCAGTACTTC.